A selection of T cell receptor beta chains follows, all from one sample in a study of cytomegalovirus exposure and HLA in healthy donors. The protocol was immunoSEQ multiplex PCR, while the TCRdb copy is restricted to in-frame clones and leaves out a portion. Of around 97,000 clones in the sample, more than 75% were seen once. Material: PBMCs. These receptors were collected from a young woman in good health and CMV-seropositive. The CDR3 runs from the conserved cysteine through the conserved F or W. D genes are given only for firm matches. Expanded clones get a size class; other rows say once, few or many, or leave the size out.

v_gene,len,d_gene,j_gene,abundance,CDR3nt,CDR3aa
TRBV18,15,.,TRBJ2-3,.,TGTGCCAGCTCACCTCGTACAGTCAGCACAGATACGCAGTATTTT,CASSPRTVSTDTQYF
TRBV5-1,14,.,TRBJ2-1,.,TGCGCCAGCAGCGAGGGAGTTTCCTACAATGAGCAGTTCTTC,CASSEGVSYNEQFF
TRBV19,15,TRBD1,TRBJ1-5,few,TGTGCCAGTAAAATGATCGACAGGGATAATCAGCCCCAGCATTTT,CASKMIDRDNQPQHF
TRBV7-9,12,.,TRBJ2-7,once,TGTGCCAGCAGCCGTGGGCCACGCGAGCAGTACTTC,CASSRGPREQYF
TRBV6-1,14,TRBD2,TRBJ2-7,.,TGTGCCAGCAGTGATGGACTAGGACCCTACGAGCAGTACTTC,CASSDGLGPYEQYF
TRBV5-4,14,.,TRBJ2-2,.,TGTGCCAGCGGGAGCGAATCGAACACCGGGGAGCTGTTTTTT,CASGSESNTGELFF
TRBV5-6,15,.,TRBJ1-2,.,TGTGCCAGCAGCTTGGGGGGGCTCATTAACTATGGCTACACCTTC,CASSLGGLINYGYTF
TRBV2,14,.,TRBJ2-2,.,TGTGCCAGCAGTGAGACACCTTCCACCGGGGAGCTGTTTTTT,CASSETPSTGELFF
TRBV6-1,14,TRBD1,TRBJ1-1,.,TGTGCCAGCAGGGGGACAGGGGTGATCGCTGAAGCTTTCTTT,CASRGTGVIAEAFF
TRBV7-8,15,TRBD2,TRBJ2-1,.,TGTGCCAGCAGGATAGCGGGGGGCCCCTACAATGAGCAGTTCTTC,CASRIAGGPYNEQFF
TRBV2,15,.,TRBJ2-3,.,TGTGCCAGCAGTGAAGTTGCGGGACGCACAGATACGCAGTATTTT,CASSEVAGRTDTQYF
TRBV9,16,.,TRBJ2-6,once,TGTGCCAGCAGCGTAGGGGCGGCAGGGGCGCCAAGTGTCCTGACTTTC,CASSVGAAGAPSVLTF
TRBV28,14,.,TRBJ1-1,.,TGTGCCAGCATCTCCCAGTGGCAGGGTGCTGAAGCTTTCTTT,CASISQWQGAEAFF
TRBV4-2,19,TRBD2,TRBJ2-2,.,TGTGCCAGCAGCCCCGAGGGACTAGCGCTGCCCGCGAACACCGGGGAGCTGTTTTTT,CASSPEGLALPANTGELFF
TRBV7-9,17,TRBD2,TRBJ2-7,.,TGTGCCAGCAGCTTAGCTAACGGGGGACTAGCGATCTACGAGCAGTACTTC,CASSLANGGLAIYEQYF
TRBV23-1,16,TRBD2,TRBJ2-1,.,TGCGCCAGCAGTCCGATCAAGCGGGAGGCGAGGAATGAGCAGTTCTTC,CASSPIKREARNEQFF
TRBV6-5,16,.,TRBJ2-1,.,TGTGCCAGCAGTTCCTCTGGGGCGGTGGACTACAATGAGCAGTTCTTC,CASSSSGAVDYNEQFF
TRBV15,15,TRBD1,TRBJ1-4,once,TGTGCCACCGGCAGGGGGCATGGAACTAATGAAAAACTGTTTTTT,CATGRGHGTNEKLFF
TRBV7-3,15,TRBD2,TRBJ2-1,.,TGTGCCAGCAGCTTAGACTCCGGGACTACAGATGAGCAGTTCTTC,CASSLDSGTTDEQFF
TRBV30,15,.,TRBJ1-5,.,TGTGCCTGGAGTTTTCCAGGGGTAAGCAATCAGCCCCAGCATTTT,CAWSFPGVSNQPQHF
TRBV13,14,.,TRBJ1-1,.,TGTGCCAGCAGCTTTGAAAGGGCGGGGACTGAAGCTTTCTTT,CASSFERAGTEAFF
TRBV29-1,11,.,TRBJ2-2,once,TGCAGTGGACAGTTCACCGGGGAGCTGTTTTTT,CSGQFTGELFF
TRBV10-1,15,TRBD1,TRBJ2-2,.,TGCGCCAGCCGGGACAGGGTATTTTACACCGGGGAGCTGTTTTTT,CASRDRVFYTGELFF
TRBV2,14,TRBD1,TRBJ1-2,.,TGTGCCAGCACGGACAGGGGAGGAAGCTATGGCTACACCTTC,CASTDRGGSYGYTF
TRBV5-1,14,TRBD2,TRBJ2-7,.,TGCGCCAGCTCCGCCGCGACTAGCGGCTACGAGCAGTACTTC,CASSAATSGYEQYF
TRBV6-5,13,.,TRBJ1-2,.,TGTGCCAGCAGAAAATCAGGGGAAGGAGGCTACACCTTC,CASRKSGEGGYTF
TRBV10-3,18,TRBD2,TRBJ2-5,.,TGTGCCACTAGGCCCTCTAGCGGGGGGAGAATAGGGCAAGAGACCCAGTACTTC,CATRPSSGGRIGQETQYF
TRBV29-1,16,.,TRBJ1-1,once,TGCAGCGTTGAAGACAGGGGCCGAATGATGAACACTGAAGCTTTCTTT,CSVEDRGRMMNTEAFF
TRBV10-2,11,.,TRBJ1-2,.,TGCGCCAGCAGTGAGTCGAGTGGCTACACCTTC,CASSESSGYTF
TRBV7-9,16,.,TRBJ2-3,few,TGTGCCAGCAGCTCCCTACTGACAGGTAGCACAGATACGCAGTATTTT,CASSSLLTGSTDTQYF
TRBV6-1,14,.,TRBJ2-7,.,TGTGCCAGCACCGGTTGGACTGTGTCCCACGAGCAGTACTTC,CASTGWTVSHEQYF
TRBV9,15,.,TRBJ1-6,few,TGTGCCAGCAGCGTGGAGGTTCTGGGGAATTCACCCCTCCACTTT,CASSVEVLGNSPLHF
TRBV10-3,17,TRBD1,TRBJ2-2,.,TGTGCCATCAGTGACCTATCCGGGACAGGAGCCACCGGGGAGCTGTTTTTT,CAISDLSGTGATGELFF
TRBV10-1,13,.,TRBJ1-1,.,TGCGCCAGCAGTGGACAGCTGAACACTGAAGCTTTCTTT,CASSGQLNTEAFF
TRBV9,17,TRBD1,TRBJ1-3,.,TGTGCCAGCAGCGTAGCTCGACAGGGAGATCCTGGAAACACCATATATTTT,CASSVARQGDPGNTIYF
TRBV5-1,17,TRBD2,TRBJ2-2,.,TGCGCCAGCAGCCATCGATCTAGCGGGGGGAACACCGGGGAGCTGTTTTTT,CASSHRSSGGNTGELFF
TRBV2,14,.,TRBJ2-7,few,TGTGCCAGCCTCGGGGGCAGGGGGACCTACGAGCAGTACTTC,CASLGGRGTYEQYF
TRBV7-3,14,TRBD1,TRBJ2-2,.,TGTGCCAGCCCCGGACAGGGCCCCCCCGGGGAGCTGTTTTTT,CASPGQGPPGELFF
TRBV13,11,.,TRBJ2-5,.,TGTGCGCTCGAGCCCCAAGAGACCCAGTACTTC,CALEPQETQYF
TRBV4-3,18,TRBD1,TRBJ1-5,.,TGCGCCAGCAGCCAAGCACCCCCGACAGGGGCCTTCAATCAGCCCCAGCATTTT,CASSQAPPTGAFNQPQHF
TRBV19,15,TRBD2,TRBJ2-6,.,TGTGCCAGTAGCCCGCGGGAGTCTGGGGCCAACGTCCTGACTTTC,CASSPRESGANVLTF
TRBV7-3,16,TRBD1,TRBJ2-5,.,TGTGCCAGCAGCCTACATGACAGGGGACCCTCAGAGACCCAGTACTTC,CASSLHDRGPSETQYF
TRBV28,16,TRBD1,TRBJ2-3,.,TGTGCCAGCAGTCCTGCCGGGACAGGGAGAGAAGATACGCAGTATTTT,CASSPAGTGREDTQYF
TRBV5-4,16,TRBD2,TRBJ2-7,.,TGTGCCAGCAGCTCCTTAGGCCTAGCGGGAGGCCGGGAGCAGTACTTC,CASSSLGLAGGREQYF
TRBV4-1,20,TRBD1,TRBJ1-1,.,TGCGCCAGCAGCCCCCATGGGGCCCTCTTATCCGGGACAGGGGTCCCTGAAGCTTTCTTT,CASSPHGALLSGTGVPEAFF
TRBV6-4,15,.,TRBJ2-3,few,TGTGCCAGCAGTGACAGGGGTCTAGGGACAGATACGCAGTATTTT,CASSDRGLGTDTQYF
TRBV9,17,.,TRBJ1-6,.,TGTGCCAGCAGCGTAGAGGGAGGGAGCTCCTATAATTCACCCCTCCACTTT,CASSVEGGSSYNSPLHF
TRBV13,17,.,TRBJ1-3,.,TGTGCCAGCAGCGACGGACAAACAGGGAACGCTGGAAACACCATATATTTT,CASSDGQTGNAGNTIYF
TRBV14,15,TRBD2,TRBJ2-7,.,TGTGCCAGCAGCCAAGCGGAGCGGGGCCTCTACGAGCAGTACTTC,CASSQAERGLYEQYF
TRBV6-5,14,.,TRBJ1-5,once,TGTGCCAGCAGTTACGGGGGGAGCAATCAGCCCCAGCATTTT,CASSYGGSNQPQHF
TRBV2,11,.,TRBJ1-2,.,TGTGCCAGCAGTGAAAACGCGGCGAACCAGTTC,CASSENAANQF
TRBV7-3,14,.,TRBJ1-1,.,TGTGCCAGCAGTACAGGGCTGGGCAACACTGAAGCTTTCTTT,CASSTGLGNTEAFF
TRBV5-5,13,.,TRBJ1-2,.,TGTGCCAGCAGCTTGGGCAGGGCGGTTGGCTACACCTTC,CASSLGRAVGYTF
TRBV13,12,.,TRBJ2-5,.,TGTGCCAGCAGCCGAGGCACGGAGACCCAGTACTTC,CASSRGTETQYF
TRBV28,15,.,TRBJ2-7,few,TGTGCCAGCCTTCGATGGGACTCCGGAGGTGGTGAGCAGTACTTC,CASLRWDSGGGEQYF
TRBV4-3,14,.,TRBJ1-6,few,TGCGCCAGCAGCCAAACGGACAGCAATTCACCCCTCCACTTT,CASSQTDSNSPLHF
TRBV7-3,14,TRBD2,TRBJ2-7,.,TGTGCCAGCAGCTCGGGACTAGCGGGTGGCGAGCAGTACTTC,CASSSGLAGGEQYF
TRBV5-1,15,TRBD1,TRBJ2-1,.,TGCGCCAGCAGCTTGGGCGGACAGGCCCCCGGGGAGCAGTTCTTC,CASSLGGQAPGEQFF
TRBV9,16,.,TRBJ2-1,.,TGTGCCAGCAGCGTAGGAGCGGGACAGGTCTACAATGAGCAGTTCTTC,CASSVGAGQVYNEQFF
TRBV7-8,17,.,TRBJ1-4,.,TGTGCCAGCAGCGATATTAGCGGTGCAGGGCGAGGGGAAAAACTGTTTTTT,CASSDISGAGRGEKLFF